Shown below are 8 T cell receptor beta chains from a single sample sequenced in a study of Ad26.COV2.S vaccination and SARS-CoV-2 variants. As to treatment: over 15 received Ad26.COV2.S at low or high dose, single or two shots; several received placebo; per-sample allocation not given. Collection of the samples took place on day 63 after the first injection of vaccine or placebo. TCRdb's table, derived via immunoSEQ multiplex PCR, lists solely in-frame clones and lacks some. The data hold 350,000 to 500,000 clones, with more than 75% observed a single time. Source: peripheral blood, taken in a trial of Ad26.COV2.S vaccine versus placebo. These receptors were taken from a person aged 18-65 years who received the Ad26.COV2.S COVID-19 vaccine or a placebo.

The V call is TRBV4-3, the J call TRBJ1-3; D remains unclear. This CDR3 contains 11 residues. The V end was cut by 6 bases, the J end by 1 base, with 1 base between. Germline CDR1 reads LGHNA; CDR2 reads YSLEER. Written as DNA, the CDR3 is TGCGCCAGCAGATCTGGAAACACCATATATTTT. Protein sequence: CASRSGNTIYF.

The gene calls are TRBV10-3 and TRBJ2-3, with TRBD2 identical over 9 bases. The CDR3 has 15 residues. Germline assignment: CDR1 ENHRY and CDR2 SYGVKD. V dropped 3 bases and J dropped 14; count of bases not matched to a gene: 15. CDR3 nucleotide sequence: TGTGCCATCAGTGACCTGTCTGGTCTAGCGGGGATGCCGTATTTT. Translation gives CAISDLSGLAGMPYF.

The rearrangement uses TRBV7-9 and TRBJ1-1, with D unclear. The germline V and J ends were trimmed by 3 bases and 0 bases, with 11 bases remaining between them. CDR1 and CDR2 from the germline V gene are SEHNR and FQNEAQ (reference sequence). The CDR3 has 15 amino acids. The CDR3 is CASSFEDTMNTEAFF. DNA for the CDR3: TGTGCCAGCAGCTTCGAAGACACTATGAACACTGAAGCTTTCTTT.

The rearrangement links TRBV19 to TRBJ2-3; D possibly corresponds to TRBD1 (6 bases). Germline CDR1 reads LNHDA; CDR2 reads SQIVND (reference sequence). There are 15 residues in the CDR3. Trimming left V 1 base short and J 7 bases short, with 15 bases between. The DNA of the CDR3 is TGTGCCAGTAGTATAGGGGCAGGGGTAAGATATACGCAGTATTTT. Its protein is CASSIGAGVRYTQYF.

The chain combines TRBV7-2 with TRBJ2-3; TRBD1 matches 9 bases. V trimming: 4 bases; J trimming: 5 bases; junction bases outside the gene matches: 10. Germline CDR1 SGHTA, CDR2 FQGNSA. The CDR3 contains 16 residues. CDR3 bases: TGTGCCAGCAGCTCCCCCCGGGACAGGGACCGAGATACGCAGTATTTT. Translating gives CASSSPRDRDRDTQYF.

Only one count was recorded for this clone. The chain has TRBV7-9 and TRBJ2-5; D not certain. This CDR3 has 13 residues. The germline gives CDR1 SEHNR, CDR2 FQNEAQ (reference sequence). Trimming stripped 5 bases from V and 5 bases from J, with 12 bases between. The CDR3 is CASSTLLDETQYF. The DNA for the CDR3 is TGTGCCAGCAGCACCCTCTTAGACGAGACCCAGTACTTC.

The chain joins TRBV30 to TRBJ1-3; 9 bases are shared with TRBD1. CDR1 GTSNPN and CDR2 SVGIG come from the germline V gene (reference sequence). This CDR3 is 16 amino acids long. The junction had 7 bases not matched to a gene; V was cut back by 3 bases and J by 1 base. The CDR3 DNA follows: TGTGCCTGGAGCTCGCTGACAGGGGGTTCTGGAAACACCATATATTTT. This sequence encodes CAWSSLTGGSGNTIYF.

CDR3 region: CASSPGASGDVSYNEQFF. CDR3 nucleotides: TGTGCCAGCAGTCCGGGGGCTAGCGGGGACGTCTCCTACAATGAGCAGTTCTTC. The chain carries TRBV28 and TRBJ2-1; TRBD2 aligns across 9 bases. The germline gives CDR1 MDHEN, CDR2 SYDVKM. The J segment lost 0 bases and the V segment lost 5 bases, leaving 11 bases of the junction unmatched. The CDR3 loop spans 18 amino acids.